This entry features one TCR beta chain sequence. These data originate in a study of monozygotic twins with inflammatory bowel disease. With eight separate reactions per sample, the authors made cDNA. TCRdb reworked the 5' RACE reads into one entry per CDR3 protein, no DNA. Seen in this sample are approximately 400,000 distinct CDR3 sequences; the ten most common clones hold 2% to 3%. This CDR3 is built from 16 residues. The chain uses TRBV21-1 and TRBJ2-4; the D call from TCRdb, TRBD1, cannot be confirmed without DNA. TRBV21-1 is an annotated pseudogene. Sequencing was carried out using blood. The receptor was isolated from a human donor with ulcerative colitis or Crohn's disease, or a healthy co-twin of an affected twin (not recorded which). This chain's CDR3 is CASRRRGDHNRNIQYF.